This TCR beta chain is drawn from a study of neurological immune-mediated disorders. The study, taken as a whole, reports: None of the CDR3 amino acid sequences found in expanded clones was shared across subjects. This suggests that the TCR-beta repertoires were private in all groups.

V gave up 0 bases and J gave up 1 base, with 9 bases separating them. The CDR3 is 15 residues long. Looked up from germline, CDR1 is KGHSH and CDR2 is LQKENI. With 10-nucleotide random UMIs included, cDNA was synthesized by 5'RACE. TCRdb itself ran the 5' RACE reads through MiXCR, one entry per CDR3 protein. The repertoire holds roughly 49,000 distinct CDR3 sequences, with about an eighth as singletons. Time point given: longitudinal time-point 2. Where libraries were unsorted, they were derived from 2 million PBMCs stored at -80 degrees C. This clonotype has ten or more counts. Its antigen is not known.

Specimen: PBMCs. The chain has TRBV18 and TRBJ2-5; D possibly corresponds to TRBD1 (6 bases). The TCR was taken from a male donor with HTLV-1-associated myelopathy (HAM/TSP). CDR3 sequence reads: CASSPPRQAQETQYF. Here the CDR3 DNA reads TGTGCCAGCTCACCACCTCGACAGGCCCAAGAGACCCAGTACTTC.